This entry describes one T cell receptor (beta chain). Its matching antigen is unknown. The entry originates in a study of T cells after yellow fever vaccination. General study findings and limits: Abundant bulk-derived clonotypes could contaminate FACS-sorted repertoires.

5'RACE template switching produced TCR cDNA carrying a universal primer site and UMIs. One entry per CDR3 protein, called by TCRdb with MiXCR from the 5' RACE reads. Counted here are about 310,000 distinct CDR3 sequences, around 4% occurring once; the ten biggest clones make up about a quarter. Germline V gene lookup returns CDR1 SGHDN and CDR2 FVKESK. Trimming stripped 2 bases from V and 0 bases from J, with 11 bases between. The length of the CDR3 is 16 residues. Sequencing was performed on PBMCs, taken on the day of the yellow fever booster vaccination. This chain connects TRBV14 to TRBJ2-1; D not resolved. The source is a man younger than 35 who received the YFV17D yellow fever vaccine. In DNA form, the CDR3 reads TGTGCCAGCAGCCAATACGCCGCAAGCTCCTACAATGAGCAGTTCTTC. This translates into CASSQYAASSYNEQFF.